Listed below are T cell receptor beta chains from one sample, sequenced in a study of regulatory dendritic cells for organ transplantation. Measured with immunoSEQ multiplex PCR; TCRdb has only the in-frame clones, and not every one. This sample has about 5,200 clones, with around 74% found just once. These TCRs' antigens remain unknown. Sequenced material: memory CD8+ T cells from blood cultured with regulatory dendritic cells. All receptors derive from a human donor in good health. Both conserved end residues are part of each CDR3. Fields, in order: CDR3 DNA, CDR3 protein, clone size, J gene, D gene, V gene, CDR3 length. The D gene is left open where the match is weak. Not every row has a clone size; where given, it reads once, few, many or a size class.

TGTGCCAGCAGCTTAGCGCGGGTGAACACTGAAGCTTTCTTT CASSLARVNTEAFF once TRBJ1-1 - TRBV7-9 14
TGTGCCAGCAGTATTCCGGGACAGCGCTATGGCTACACCTTC CASSIPGQRYGYTF - TRBJ1-2 TRBD1 TRBV27 14
TGTGCCAGCAGCCCTCTAGGGGCCTACGAGCAGTACTTC CASSPLGAYEQYF - TRBJ2-7 - TRBV7-9 13
TGTGCCAGCAGCTTTGAGTCCTCCGGGAACACTGAAGCTTTCTTT CASSFESSGNTEAFF - TRBJ1-1 - TRBV5-4 15
TGTGCCAGCAGTGCCTCTCCCGGGAGCACAGATACGCAGTATTTT CASSASPGSTDTQYF - TRBJ2-3 - TRBV6-4 15
TGTGCCAGCAGCTTGCGGTTAGGGGGGGCCTATGGCTACACCTTC CASSLRLGGAYGYTF large TRBJ1-2 - TRBV5-8 15
TGTGCCAGCAGTGAGGACAGCTCCTACAATGAGCAGTTCTTC CASSEDSSYNEQFF - TRBJ2-1 - TRBV6-4 14
TGTGCCAGCAGCTTAGCGAGCCAGGCAGGACTCTATGGCTACACCTTC CASSLASQAGLYGYTF few TRBJ1-2 - TRBV11-1 16
TGTGCCAGCAGGGTGGGGACTGAAGCTTTCTTT CASRVGTEAFF - TRBJ1-1 - TRBV27 11
TGCAGCGTTTGGGGCCAGGAGGAGACCCAGTACTTC CSVWGQEETQYF - TRBJ2-5 - TRBV29-1 12
TGTGCCAGCAGCCAGCAACTAGCGGGAGACTACGAGCAGTACTTC CASSQQLAGDYEQYF once TRBJ2-7 TRBD2 TRBV4-2 15
TGTGCCAGCAGCTTCGCTAGCGGGGGGGCACAAGAGACCCAGTACTTC CASSFASGGAQETQYF - TRBJ2-5 TRBD2 TRBV5-6 16
TGTGCCAGCAGTGAAGGACTAGCGGACACCGGGGAGCTGTTTTTT CASSEGLADTGELFF - TRBJ2-2 TRBD2 TRBV25-1 15
TGTGCCAGCAGTGCATCATGGACAGGGGGCCACGAGCAGTACTTC CASSASWTGGHEQYF - TRBJ2-7 TRBD1 TRBV27 15
TGTGCCAGCCAGACAGGGATTGGCTACACCTTC CASQTGIGYTF - TRBJ1-2 TRBD1 TRBV6-1 11
TGTGCCAGCAGCCCAAGGGCCGGGACAGGGAGTACCTACGAGCAGTACTTC CASSPRAGTGSTYEQYF few TRBJ2-7 TRBD1 TRBV7-9 17
TGTGCCAGCAGTGACAACGGGGGGGCGGTTGAGACCCAGTACTTC CASSDNGGAVETQYF - TRBJ2-5 TRBD2 TRBV6-4 15
TGTGCCAGCAGCTCTATCGGGACTAGCGGGAGTTATAGCACAGATACGCAGTATTTT CASSSIGTSGSYSTDTQYF - TRBJ2-3 TRBD2 TRBV7-3 19
TGTGCCAGCAGCGTGAGCGGGAGGGGGGCAGATACGCAGTATTTT CASSVSGRGADTQYF - TRBJ2-3 TRBD2 TRBV9 15
TGTGCCAGCAGTGAAGGGACAGGGGACAATGAGCAGTTCTTC CASSEGTGDNEQFF - TRBJ2-1 TRBD1 TRBV6-1 14
TGTGCCACCAGCCCAACCGGGGGCAGAACAGATACGCAGTATTTT CATSPTGGRTDTQYF - TRBJ2-3 - TRBV15 15
TGTGCCAGCAGTGACTCGGCGGGAGGCTACAATGAGCAGTTCTTC CASSDSAGGYNEQFF - TRBJ2-1 TRBD2 TRBV6-4 15
TGTGCCAGCAGTTCCCTAACCTATGGGGGCAATCAGCCCCAGCATTTT CASSSLTYGGNQPQHF - TRBJ1-5 - TRBV6-5 16
TGTGCCAGCAGTGAACGTGGATACACCGGGGAGCTGTTTTTT CASSERGYTGELFF - TRBJ2-2 - TRBV25-1 14
TGTGCCAGCAGCCAAGAGCGGGGGGCCTCCAATGAGCAGTTCTTC CASSQERGASNEQFF - TRBJ2-1 TRBD2 TRBV4-2 15
TGTGCCAGCAGTGTAAATCAGGGGTATGGCTACACCTTC CASSVNQGYGYTF once TRBJ1-2 - TRBV10-3 13
TGTGCCAGCAGCTGGGCCGTGGTGGAGATTTCACCCCTCCACTTT CASSWAVVEISPLHF few TRBJ1-6 - TRBV7-9 15
TGTGCCAGCAGTGAAAAGGGGGGGGGCTACGAGCAGTACTTC CASSEKGGGYEQYF few TRBJ2-7 - TRBV2 14
TGTGCCAGCAGAGGGAACACTGAAGCTTTCTTT CASRGNTEAFF few TRBJ1-1 - TRBV7-9 11
TGTGCCAGCAGCAAGTACTACGAGCAGTACTTC CASSKYYEQYF - TRBJ2-7 - TRBV28 11
TGTGCCAGCAGGGACAGGGGTGCGTACGAGCAGTACTTC CASRDRGAYEQYF few TRBJ2-7 TRBD1 TRBV2 13
TGTGCCTGGACCCGGACGGGGGGTCATTACAATGAGCAGTTCTTC CAWTRTGGHYNEQFF - TRBJ2-1 TRBD2 TRBV30 15
TGTGCCAGCAGAAGGCGGGGGGTCTACAATGAGCAGTTCTTC CASRRRGVYNEQFF - TRBJ2-1 TRBD2 TRBV27 14
TGTGCCAGCAGTTCGACAGGGAACACAGATACGCAGTATTTT CASSSTGNTDTQYF - TRBJ2-3 TRBD1 TRBV6-4 14